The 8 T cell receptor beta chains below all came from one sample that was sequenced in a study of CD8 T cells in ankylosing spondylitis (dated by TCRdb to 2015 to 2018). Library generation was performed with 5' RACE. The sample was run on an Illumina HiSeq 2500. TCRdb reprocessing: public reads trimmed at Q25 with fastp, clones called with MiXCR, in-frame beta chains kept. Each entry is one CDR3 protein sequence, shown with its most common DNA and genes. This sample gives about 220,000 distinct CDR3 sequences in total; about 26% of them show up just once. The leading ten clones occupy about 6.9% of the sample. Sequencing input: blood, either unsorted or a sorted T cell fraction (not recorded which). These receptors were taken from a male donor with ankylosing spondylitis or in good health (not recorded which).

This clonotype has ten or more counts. CDR3 sequence reads: CASSSYFGGRETQYF. The DNA of the CDR3 is TGTGCCAGCAGCAGTTATTTCGGAGGGAGAGAGACCCAGTACTTC. V gene TRBV5-4 combines with J gene TRBJ2-5; D may be TRBD2 (6 bases). Trimming shortened V by 4 bases and J by 4 bases, and 17 bases separated the two germline ends. The CDR3 length is 15 residues. CDR1 and CDR2 (germline): SGHNT, YYREEE (reference sequence).

The CDR3 sequence is CSARTSGEETQYF. In nucleotides, the CDR3 is TGCAGTGCTAGAACTAGCGGCGAAGAGACCCAGTACTTC. J is TRBJ2-5 and V is TRBV20-1; 8 nucleotides align to TRBD2. The ends lost 2 bases at V and 3 bases at J; junction bases unmatched: 2. Germline V CDR1 and CDR2: DFQATT, SNEGSKA (reference sequence). The CDR3 length is 13 residues.

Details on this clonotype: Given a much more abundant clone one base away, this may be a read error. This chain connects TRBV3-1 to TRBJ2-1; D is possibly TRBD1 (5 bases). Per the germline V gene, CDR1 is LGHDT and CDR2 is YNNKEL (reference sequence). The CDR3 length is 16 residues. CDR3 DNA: TGTGCCAGCAGCCTTTCAAATCAGGGCTCCAACAATGAGCAGTTCTTC. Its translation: CASSLSNQGSNNEQFF.

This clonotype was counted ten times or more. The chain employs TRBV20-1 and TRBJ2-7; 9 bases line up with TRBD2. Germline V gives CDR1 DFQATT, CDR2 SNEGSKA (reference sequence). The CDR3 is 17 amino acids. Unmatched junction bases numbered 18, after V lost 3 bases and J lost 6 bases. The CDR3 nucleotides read TGCAGTGCTAGCCCTCCTGCGGGAGGGCCTCGGTTGATCGAGCAGTACTTC. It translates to CSASPPAGGPRLIEQYF.

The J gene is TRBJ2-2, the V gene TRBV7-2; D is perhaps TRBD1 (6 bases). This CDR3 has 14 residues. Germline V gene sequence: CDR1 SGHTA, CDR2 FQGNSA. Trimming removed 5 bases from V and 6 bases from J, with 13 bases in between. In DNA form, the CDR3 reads TGTGCCAGCAGCCTGGCCAGGGGCGCCGGGGAGCTGTTTTTT. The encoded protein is CASSLARGAGELFF.

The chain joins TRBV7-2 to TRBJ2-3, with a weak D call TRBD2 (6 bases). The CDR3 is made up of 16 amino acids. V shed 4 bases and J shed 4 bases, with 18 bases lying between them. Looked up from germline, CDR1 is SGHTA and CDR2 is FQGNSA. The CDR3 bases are TGTGCCAGCAGCTCCCCGACGACTAGTTACGCAGATACGCAGTATTTT. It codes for CASSSPTTSYADTQYF. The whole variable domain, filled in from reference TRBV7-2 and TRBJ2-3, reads GAGVSQSPSNKVTEKGKDVELRCDPISGHTALYWYRQSLGQGLEFLIYFQGNSAPDKSGLPSDRFSAERTGGSVSTLTIQRTQQEDSAVYLCASSSPTTSYADTQYFGPGTRLTVL.

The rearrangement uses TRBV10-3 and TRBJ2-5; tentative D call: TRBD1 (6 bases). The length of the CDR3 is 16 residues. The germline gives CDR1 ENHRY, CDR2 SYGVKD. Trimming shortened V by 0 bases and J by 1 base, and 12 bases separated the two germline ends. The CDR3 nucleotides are TGTGCCATCAGTGAGTCAACCCCAGGGGCCCAAGAGACCCAGTACTTC. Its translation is CAISESTPGAQETQYF.

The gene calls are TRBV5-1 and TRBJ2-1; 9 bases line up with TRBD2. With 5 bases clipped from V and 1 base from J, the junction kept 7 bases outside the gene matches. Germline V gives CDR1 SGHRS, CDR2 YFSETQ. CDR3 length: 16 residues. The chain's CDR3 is CASSPTSGNSYNEQFF. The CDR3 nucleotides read TGCGCCAGCAGTCCGACTAGCGGCAATTCCTACAATGAGCAGTTCTTC. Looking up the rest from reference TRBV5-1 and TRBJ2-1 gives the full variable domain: KAGVTQTPRYLIKTRGQQVTLSCSPISGHRSVSWYQQTPGQGLQFLFEYFSETQRNKGNFPGRFSGRQFSNSRSEMNVSTLELGDSALYLCASSPTSGNSYNEQFFGPGTRLTVL.